One sample yielded the 19 T cell receptor beta chains listed below, sequenced in a study of shared clonotypes between healthy human individuals. Sequenced by immunoSEQ multiplex PCR; TCRdb stores in-frame clones only, minus some. This table holds a few million clones, 90% to 95% found once. The sequenced sample was naive CD4+ T cells from PBMCs. The subset is: CD45RA+ positively selected. These receptors came from a man aged 18-30 years in good health. Some clones in this sample may be carry-over from other donors' samples.

V gene TRBV5-1 combines with J gene TRBJ2-3; D is uncertain. The CDR3 spans 15 residues. Germline V gene data show CDR1 as SGHRS and CDR2 as YFSETQ. Trimming took off 4 bases at V and 0 bases at J, with 12 bases between the two ends. The CDR3 nucleotides are TGCGCCAGCAGCCCCATGGGCGTTAGCACAGATACGCAGTATTTT. It codes for CASSPMGVSTDTQYF. The entire variable domain, with the rest obtained from reference TRBV5-1 and TRBJ2-3, is as follows: KAGVTQTPRYLIKTRGQQVTLSCSPISGHRSVSWYQQTPGQGLQFLFEYFSETQRNKGNFPGRFSGRQFSNSRSEMNVSTLELGDSALYLCASSPMGVSTDTQYFGPGTRLTVL.

Regarding this clone: The same CDR3 arises from other DNA sequences in this sample as well. The V and J genes are TRBV28 and TRBJ2-7; no clear D. V was shortened by 2 bases and J by 0 bases, with 8 bases between the two germline ends. The germline V gene encodes CDR1 MDHEN and CDR2 SYDVKM. CDR3 length: 14 amino acids. The CDR3 reads CASSLEGSSYEQYF. The CDR3 region has the DNA TGTGCCAGCAGTTTAGAAGGGTCCTCCTACGAGCAGTACTTC.

The CDR3 region is CASGAGPNTEAFF. CDR3 bases: TGTGCCAGCGGTGCGGGGCCGAACACTGAAGCTTTCTTT. The chain recombines TRBV7-2 with TRBJ1-1; D possibly corresponds to TRBD1 (5 bases). This CDR3 has 13 residues. In germline, CDR1 is SGHTA, CDR2 FQGNSA. Trimming took off 8 bases at V and 1 base at J, with 11 bases between the two ends. The full variable domain, its missing parts supplied by reference TRBV7-2 and TRBJ1-1, is GAGVSQSPSNKVTEKGKDVELRCDPISGHTALYWYRQSLGQGLEFLIYFQGNSAPDKSGLPSDRFSAERTGGSVSTLTIQRTQQEDSAVYLCASGAGPNTEAFFGQGTRLTVV.

This chain connects TRBV4-1 to TRBJ1-3, with no clear D. Germline V gene lookup returns CDR1 MGHRA and CDR2 YSYEKL. The CDR3 is 16 amino acids. The V and J ends lost 0 bases and 0 bases respectively, with 9 bases between them. The CDR3 bases are TGCGCCAGCAGCCAAGATTCCTGGAGCTCTGGAAACACCATATATTTT. It codes for CASSQDSWSSGNTIYF.

V and J are TRBV28 and TRBJ2-1; 9 bases match TRBD1. The V gene's germline CDR1 is MDHEN and CDR2 SYDVKM. V lost 7 bases and J lost 4; bases outside the gene matches: 5. This CDR3 is built from 14 residues. This CDR3 is CASKGQGTYNEQFF. The CDR3 DNA follows: TGTGCCAGCAAAGGACAGGGGACTTACAATGAGCAGTTCTTC.

The chain couples TRBV9 to TRBJ2-7; 9 nucleotides match TRBD2. Germline-derived CDR1 and CDR2 are SGDLS and YYNGEE. The CDR3 is 15 amino acids. With V trimmed by 0 bases and J by 5 bases, 6 bases remained unmatched. DNA of the CDR3: TGTGCCAGCAGCGTAGGATCTCTAGCGGGACACGAGCAGTACTTC. As protein: CASSVGSLAGHEQYF.

The CDR3 protein is CASRDGPTYEQYF. The CDR3 DNA follows: TGCGCCAGCAGAGATGGGCCGACCTACGAGCAGTACTTC. The gene calls are TRBV10-1 and TRBJ2-7; no clear D gene. The CDR3 runs 13 residues. The V gene's germline CDR1 is WNHNN and CDR2 SYGVQD (reference sequence). V lost 6 bases to trimming and J lost 2 bases, with 11 bases between them.

This chain links TRBV19 with TRBJ2-2; TRBD2 is a possible D gene (5 bases). Germline assignment: CDR1 LNHDA and CDR2 SQIVND (reference sequence). V dropped 4 bases and J dropped 6 bases, with 12 bases sitting between them. This CDR3 has 14 residues. The CDR3 DNA reads as TGTGCCAGTAGTACGGAGGACGGGGCCGGGGAGCTGTTTTTT. Translation gives CASSTEDGAGELFF.

This clone came up a few times. The V gene is TRBV5-4, the J gene TRBJ2-3, with TRBD1 identical over 7 bases. The V segment lost 4 bases and the J segment 4 bases; nucleotides outside the gene matches: 9. The CDR3 totals 15 residues. Germline V gene data show CDR1 as SGHNT and CDR2 as YYREEE (reference sequence). The CDR3 here is CASSQGGPSADTQYF. Here the CDR3 DNA reads TGTGCCAGCAGCCAAGGGGGCCCAAGCGCAGATACGCAGTATTTT. Full variable domain (missing parts from reference TRBV5-4 and TRBJ2-3): ETGVTQSPTHLIKTRGQQVTLRCSSQSGHNTVSWYQQALGQGPQFIFQYYREEENGRGNFPPRFSGLQFPNYSSELNVNALELDDSALYLCASSQGGPSADTQYFGPGTRLTVL.

CDR3 protein: CASSQDTTASSYEQYF. The CDR3 bases are TGTGCCAGCAGCCAAGATACGACCGCAAGCTCCTACGAGCAGTACTTC. The rearrangement uses TRBV4-2 and TRBJ2-7; D is undetermined. This CDR3 is 16 amino acids long. Germline CDR1 and CDR2: LGHNA and YNFKEQ. With 0 bases removed from V and 0 bases from J, the gap between germline ends came to 12 bases.

This clone was recorded only once. Other DNA sequences within the sample encode an identical CDR3. The J gene is TRBJ2-1, the V gene TRBV9; 7 nucleotides align to TRBD2. The V and J ends lost 0 bases and 7 bases, in that order; junction bases with no gene match: 7. The CDR3 is 15 residues long. The germline gives CDR1 SGDLS, CDR2 YYNGEE. DNA for the CDR3: TGTGCCAGCAGCGTAGAGGGCGGGAGAGGGAATGAGCAGTTCTTC. Amino acid sequence: CASSVEGGRGNEQFF.

This chain links TRBV5-1 with TRBJ2-7, with D perhaps TRBD2 (6 bases). Germline assignment: CDR1 SGHRS and CDR2 YFSETQ. V lost 4 bases and J 6 bases, leaving 17 bases between the germline ends. The CDR3 totals 14 residues. The CDR3 DNA reads as TGCGCCAGCAGCCCCTCGACTAGTATACCCGAGCAGTACTTC. It specifies CASSPSTSIPEQYF. Full variable domain (missing parts from reference TRBV5-1 and TRBJ2-7): KAGVTQTPRYLIKTRGQQVTLSCSPISGHRSVSWYQQTPGQGLQFLFEYFSETQRNKGNFPGRFSGRQFSNSRSEMNVSTLELGDSALYLCASSPSTSIPEQYFGPGTRLTVT.

The chain carries TRBV10-1 and TRBJ2-1, with D perhaps being TRBD1 or TRBD2 (5 bases each). CDR3 size: 13 residues. The germline gives CDR1 WNHNN, CDR2 SYGVQD (reference sequence). Trimming removed 2 bases at V and 9 bases at J, with 11 bases between. The CDR3 nucleotides are TGCGCCAGCAGTGAGGTTCGGGGCGGTGAGCAGTTCTTC. Protein sequence: CASSEVRGGEQFF.

The chain has TRBV6-1 and TRBJ1-4; D is perhaps TRBD1 (6 bases). This CDR3 is built from 14 residues. The V gene lost 8 bases and the J gene lost 5 bases, with 15 bases spanning the gap. Per germline, CDR1 MNHNS and CDR2 SASEGT. Written as DNA, the CDR3 is TGTGCCAGCCACCCGTTAACAGGGAATGAAAAACTGTTTTTT. The encoded protein is CASHPLTGNEKLFF.

The chain joins TRBV7-2 to TRBJ2-3, with D possibly matching TRBD2 (6 bases). The CDR3 consists of 15 residues. V was pared by 0 bases and J by 5 bases, with 12 bases between. Germline V CDR1 and CDR2: SGHTA, FQGNSA. This CDR3 is CASSLAPGEGDTQYF. The CDR3 bases are TGTGCCAGCAGCTTAGCGCCGGGAGAGGGAGATACGCAGTATTTT.

CDR3 sequence (DNA): TGCGCCAGCAGCATCAACTTCAATGAGCAGTTCTTC. It yields the protein CASSINFNEQFF. The chain links TRBV5-1 to TRBJ2-1; D ambiguous. There are 12 residues in the CDR3. The germline V gene encodes CDR1 SGHRS and CDR2 YFSETQ. V lost 4 bases and J lost 6, with 8 bases in between.

V and J are TRBV28 and TRBJ1-4; D is possibly TRBD1 (5 bases). The CDR3 is made up of 16 amino acids. Trimming shortened V by 2 bases and J by 7 bases, and 17 bases separated the two germline ends. Germline V gene data show CDR1 as MDHEN and CDR2 as SYDVKM. DNA for the CDR3: TGTGCCAGCAGTTTACGGGGGTATAAGGGGCGTGAAAAACTGTTTTTT. It codes for CASSLRGYKGREKLFF. Full variable domain (remainder filled in from reference TRBV28 and TRBJ1-4): DVKVTQSSRYLVKRTGEKVFLECVQDMDHENMFWYRQDPGLGLRLIYFSYDVKMKEKGDIPEGYSVSREKKERFSLILESASTNQTSMYLCASSLRGYKGREKLFFGSGTQLSVL.

The genes are TRBV7-2 and TRBJ2-5, with D unclear. V lost 5 bases and J lost 3, with 13 bases in between. CDR3 length equals 14 residues. Germline lookup yields CDR1 SGHTA and CDR2 FQGNSA. CDR3: CASSPQAAEETQYF. The CDR3 bases are TGTGCCAGCAGCCCCCAGGCGGCAGAAGAGACCCAGTACTTC.

The V and J genes are TRBV18 and TRBJ2-7, with a tentative D call TRBD2 (5 bases). The V end was cut by 3 bases, the J end by 6 bases, with 18 bases between. This CDR3 has 15 amino acids. The germline V gene has CDR1 KGHSH and CDR2 LQKENI. CDR3 in amino acids: CASSPSARMAGEQYF. DNA for the CDR3: TGTGCCAGCTCACCCTCCGCGCGGATGGCGGGCGAGCAGTACTTC.